The rows below give T cell receptor beta chains drawn from one sample of a study of CD8 T cells in ankylosing spondylitis. TCRdb processed the 5' RACE reads anew with MiXCR; each CDR3 protein has one entry. This sample has around 150,000 distinct CDR3 sequences, with roughly 30% found just once. Sequencing was done on a sample of synovial fluid, either unsorted or a sorted T cell fraction (not recorded which). The receptor source for this set is a male donor with ankylosing spondylitis. CDR3s include the opening cysteine and the closing phenylalanine or tryptophan. The order of the fields is CDR3 protein, CDR3 DNA, J gene, V gene, D gene, clone size. D genes are given only for firm matches. Not every row has a clone size; where given, it reads once, few, many or a size class.

CDR3aa: CSVLGGQRVDEQFF; CDR3nt: TGCAGCGTCTTAGGGGGACAGCGAGTCGATGAGCAGTTCTTC; j_gene: TRBJ2-1; v_gene: TRBV29-1; d_gene: TRBD1; abundance: .
CDR3aa: CASSLLGVLTDTQYF; CDR3nt: TGTGCCAGCAGTTTATTGGGAGTTTTAACAGATACGCAGTATTTT; j_gene: TRBJ2-3; v_gene: TRBV12-3/TRBV12-4; d_gene: .; abundance: .
CDR3aa: CASSLWRTSKETQYF; CDR3nt: TGTGCCAGCAGCTTGTGGAGAACTTCGAAGGAGACCCAGTACTTC; j_gene: TRBJ2-5; v_gene: TRBV11-2; d_gene: .; abundance: many
CDR3aa: CSVGDSEAFF; CDR3nt: TGCAGCGTCGGCGACAGTGAAGCTTTCTTT; j_gene: TRBJ1-1; v_gene: TRBV29-1; d_gene: .; abundance: .
CDR3aa: CASSPLSLETQYF; CDR3nt: TGTGCCAGCTCACCACTTAGCTTGGAGACCCAGTACTTC; j_gene: TRBJ2-5; v_gene: TRBV18; d_gene: .; abundance: few
CDR3aa: CSGGESTGAYGYTF; CDR3nt: TGCAGTGGCGGGGAAAGTACAGGGGCCTATGGCTACACCTTC; j_gene: TRBJ1-2; v_gene: TRBV20-1; d_gene: TRBD1; abundance: .
CDR3aa: CASRVDSHTGELFF; CDR3nt: TGTGCCAGCAGGGTAGACTCTCACACCGGGGAGCTGTTTTTT; j_gene: TRBJ2-2; v_gene: TRBV7-2; d_gene: .; abundance: few
CDR3aa: CASSRLAGDINEQFF; CDR3nt: TGTGCCAGCAGCCGCCTAGCGGGAGACATCAATGAGCAGTTCTTC; j_gene: TRBJ2-1; v_gene: TRBV12-3/TRBV12-4; d_gene: TRBD2; abundance: few
CDR3aa: CATSVPLAGARDTQYF; CDR3nt: TGTGCCACCAGTGTTCCGCTAGCGGGAGCCCGTGATACGCAGTATTTT; j_gene: TRBJ2-3; v_gene: TRBV24-1; d_gene: TRBD2; abundance: many
CDR3aa: CASTPPRAGELFF; CDR3nt: TGTGCCAGCACCCCCCCGCGGGCCGGGGAGCTGTTTTTT; j_gene: TRBJ2-2; v_gene: TRBV28; d_gene: .; abundance: many
CDR3aa: CSVLRPSTDTQYF; CDR3nt: TGCAGTGTACTGAGGCCAAGCACAGATACGCAGTATTTT; j_gene: TRBJ2-3; v_gene: TRBV20-1; d_gene: .; abundance: few
CDR3aa: CSAAPPRSSYNSPLHF; CDR3nt: TGCAGTGCTGCCCCCCCCCGGAGCTCCTATAATTCACCCCTCCACTTT; j_gene: TRBJ1-6; v_gene: TRBV20-1; d_gene: .; abundance: .
CDR3aa: CASSQGGDISVYGYTF; CDR3nt: TGTGCCAGCAGCCAAGGCGGAGATATCAGCGTCTATGGCTACACCTTC; j_gene: TRBJ1-2; v_gene: TRBV4-2; d_gene: .; abundance: few
CDR3aa: CASSTRSGGAANEQFF; CDR3nt: TGTGCCAGCAGCACTCGAAGCGGGGGGGCCGCGAATGAGCAGTTCTTC; j_gene: TRBJ2-1; v_gene: TRBV11-2; d_gene: TRBD2; abundance: many
CDR3aa: CASSYRGRTEAFF; CDR3nt: TGTGCCAGCAGTTACAGGGGGCGGACTGAAGCTTTCTTT; j_gene: TRBJ1-1; v_gene: TRBV5-8; d_gene: TRBD1; abundance: .
CDR3aa: CASSPWASGGTDTQYF; CDR3nt: TGTGCCAGCAGCCCGTGGGCTAGCGGGGGCACAGATACGCAGTATTTT; j_gene: TRBJ2-3; v_gene: TRBV7-8; d_gene: TRBD2; abundance: .
CDR3aa: CASSQGPSNQPQHF; CDR3nt: TGTGCCAGCAGCCAGGGCCCTAGCAATCAGCCCCAGCATTTT; j_gene: TRBJ1-5; v_gene: TRBV7-2; d_gene: .; abundance: many
CDR3aa: CASSPSRQGKSDTQYF; CDR3nt: TGTGCCAGCTCACCCTCTCGACAGGGGAAATCAGATACGCAGTATTTT; j_gene: TRBJ2-3; v_gene: TRBV18; d_gene: TRBD1; abundance: many
CDR3aa: CASSYPGLAGTSSYNEQFF; CDR3nt: TGTGCCAGCAGTTACCCCGGACTAGCGGGAACCAGCTCCTACAATGAGCAGTTCTTC; j_gene: TRBJ2-1; v_gene: TRBV6-2/TRBV6-3; d_gene: TRBD2; abundance: few
CDR3aa: CATRLVQDTQYF; CDR3nt: TGTGCCACCCGACTGGTGCAGGATACGCAGTATTTT; j_gene: TRBJ2-3; v_gene: TRBV2; d_gene: .; abundance: .
CDR3aa: CASSQDVGESTDTQYF; CDR3nt: TGCGCCAGCAGCCAAGACGTGGGGGAAAGCACAGATACGCAGTATTTT; j_gene: TRBJ2-3; v_gene: TRBV4-3; d_gene: .; abundance: .
CDR3aa: CSVCTSGANVLTF; CDR3nt: TGCAGCGTCTGTACCTCTGGGGCCAACGTCCTGACTTTC; j_gene: TRBJ2-6; v_gene: TRBV29-1; d_gene: .; abundance: .
CDR3aa: CASSSDRGGETQYF; CDR3nt: TGTGCCAGCAGTTCAGACAGGGGCGGAGAGACCCAGTACTTC; j_gene: TRBJ2-5; v_gene: TRBV21-1; d_gene: .; abundance: .